These 7 T cell receptor beta chains originate from one sample sequenced in a study of blood T cells in healthy people across ages. Combining a sample-barcoded 5' primer with a J-beta primer mix, a second PCR ran for roughly 7 to 11 cycles. TCRdb independently ran MiXCR on the 5' RACE reads; one entry per CDR3 protein. Here the sample spans 600,000 or so distinct CDR3 sequences, 25% to 35% being singletons. Input material: blood. All receptors come from a woman older than 75 in good health.

This clonotype was counted many times. The genes are TRBV5-1 and TRBJ2-5; 7 positions match TRBD2. This CDR3 region has 14 residues. Germline values: CDR1 SGHRS, CDR2 YFSETQ. J was trimmed by 3 bases and V by 0 bases; bases with no gene match: 2. CDR3 sequence reads: CASSLGRGEETQYF. Here the CDR3 DNA reads TGCGCCAGCAGCTTGGGCCGGGGGGAAGAGACCCAGTACTTC.

The sample holds a few counts of this clonotype. A much larger clone differs from this one at a single base, so this may be a read error. The chain uses TRBV7-2 and TRBJ2-1, with TRBD1 as a possible D gene (6 bases). The J call may be wrong; the DNA end is better matched by TRBJ2-7. CDR1 SGHTA and CDR2 FQGNSA come from the germline V gene. There are 17 residues in the CDR3. The CDR3 here is CASSPVLQGFAYNEQYF. CDR3 nucleotide sequence: TGTGCCAGCAGCCCAGTTCTGCAGGGGTTCGCCTACAATGAGCAGTACTTC.

The sample holds many counts of this clonotype. This chain connects TRBV2 to TRBJ1-6; 8 nucleotides match TRBD1. This CDR3 is built from 15 residues. The V gene end was trimmed by 5 bases and the J gene end by 7 bases; junction bases not matched to a gene: 7. The germline gives CDR1 SNHLY, CDR2 FYNNEI. CDR3 region: CASSLADRANSPLHF. Here the CDR3 DNA reads TGTGCCAGCAGTCTAGCGGACAGGGCAAATTCACCCCTCCACTTT.

A few counts support this clonotype. The chain employs TRBV30 and TRBJ2-1; D may be TRBD1 (5 bases). The germline V and J ends were trimmed by 2 bases and 3 bases, with 11 bases remaining between them. Germline V lookup: CDR1 GTSNPN, CDR2 SVGIG (reference sequence). This CDR3 spans 14 amino acids. Here the CDR3 reads CAWSRGNNYNEQFF. Here the CDR3 DNA reads TGTGCCTGGAGTAGGGGTAATAACTACAATGAGCAGTTCTTC.

This clonotype was detected many times. Given a much more abundant clone one base away, this may be a read error. V and J are TRBV29-1 and TRBJ2-1; TRBD1 matches 7 bases. TRBJ2-7 explains the end of the DNA better; the J call may be wrong. The CDR3 has 14 residues. From germline, CDR1 is SQVTM and CDR2 ANQGSEA. The DNA for the CDR3 is TGCAGCGTTAAGGGGACAGTGACTTACAATGAGCAGTACTTC. Translated: CSVKGTVTYNEQYF.

This clonotype was detected ten times or more. The J gene is TRBJ2-3, the V gene TRBV5-1; no clear D gene. Looked up from germline, CDR1 is SGHRS and CDR2 is YFSETQ. With 5 bases removed from V and 0 bases from J, the gap between germline ends came to 16 bases. The CDR3 contains 16 residues. The CDR3 sequence is CASSLTTAASTDTQYF. The CDR3 DNA sequence: TGCGCCAGCAGTTTGACCACGGCCGCTAGCACAGATACGCAGTATTTT.

This clonotype was seen just once. CDR3 amino acids: CASSGPGLAGGRESYNEQFF. CDR3 DNA sequence: TGCGCCAGCAGCGGGCCGGGACTAGCGGGAGGGCGGGAATCCTACAATGAGCAGTTCTTC. This chain connects TRBV5-1 to TRBJ2-1; 16 nucleotides agree with TRBD2. Germline assignment: CDR1 SGHRS and CDR2 YFSETQ. With 4 bases clipped from V and 1 base from J, the junction kept 11 bases outside the gene matches. This CDR3 spans 20 amino acids.